Shown below are 25 T cell receptor beta chains from a single sample sequenced in a study of shared clonotypes between healthy human individuals. Sequenced by immunoSEQ multiplex PCR; TCRdb stores in-frame clones only, minus some. The data hold 550,000 to 850,000 clones, with approximately 79% observed a single time. Sequencing input: memory CD4+ T cells sorted from blood. The subset denotes: CD45RA-negative fraction. The receptors stem from a woman aged 30 to 39 in good health.

The chain has TRBV11-2 and TRBJ2-3; D is perhaps TRBD1 (5 bases). Germline V CDR1 and CDR2: SGHAT, FQNNGV. The CDR3 spans 13 residues. V was shortened by 1 base and J by 5 bases, with 7 bases between the two germline ends. CDR3 sequence reads: CASSLVGRDTQYF. The CDR3 bases are TGTGCCAGCAGCTTAGTGGGGCGAGATACGCAGTATTTT.

This clone was detected only a few times. The rearrangement links TRBV10-2 to TRBJ1-2; D call uncertain. Germline-derived CDR1 and CDR2 are WSHSY and SAAADI. The CDR3 totals 12 residues. With 8 bases removed from V and 3 bases from J, the gap between germline ends came to 10 bases. The CDR3 DNA follows: TGCGCCAGCGCAGGCGCAGACTATGGCTACACCTTC. As protein: CASAGADYGYTF.

This chain connects TRBV28 to TRBJ2-7; the D gene could be TRBD1 or TRBD2 (5 bases each). Germline CDR1 and CDR2: MDHEN and SYDVKM. V was pared by 6 bases and J by 3 bases, with 9 bases between. This CDR3 has 12 amino acids. The CDR3 DNA reads as TGTGCCAGCAGCCGGGACCGCTACGAGCAGTACTTC. It specifies CASSRDRYEQYF.

The chain carries TRBV10-3 and TRBJ2-3; D uncertain. In germline, CDR1 is ENHRY, CDR2 SYGVKD. V lost 0 bases to trimming and J lost 6 bases, with 10 bases between them. This CDR3 is 14 amino acids long. In nucleotides, the CDR3 is TGTGCCATCAGTGAGTCGGGCTCCAGGGATACGCAGTATTTT. It encodes CAISESGSRDTQYF.

The chain recombines TRBV27 with TRBJ2-2; D unresolved. Per germline, CDR1 MNHEY and CDR2 SMNVEV (reference sequence). Trimming left V 2 bases short and J 4 bases short, with 14 bases between. This CDR3 has 16 amino acids. As DNA, the CDR3 is TGTGCCAGCAGTTTACTTCCAGGAATCGGCACCGGGGAGCTGTTTTTT. It specifies CASSLLPGIGTGELFF.

The chain combines TRBV28 with TRBJ1-5; TRBD1 agrees at 8 bases. Trimming took 4 bases from V and 3 from J; bases not matched to a gene: 2. This CDR3 has 14 residues. Germline-derived CDR1 and CDR2 are MDHEN and SYDVKM. The CDR3 nucleotides are TGTGCCAGCAGTTCACAGGGGGACAATCAGCCCCAGCATTTT. Its protein product is CASSSQGDNQPQHF.

The V and J genes are TRBV28 and TRBJ2-7; no definite D call. The germline gives CDR1 MDHEN, CDR2 SYDVKM. Between the trimmed V and J ends, which lost 4 bases and 5 bases, there was a span of 18 bases. There are 15 residues in the CDR3. The CDR3 sequence is CASSSPGRNANEQYF. Here the CDR3 DNA reads TGTGCCAGCAGTTCCCCGGGCCGAAACGCAAACGAGCAGTACTTC.

In its sample, this clone was seen a few times. This rearrangement joins TRBV6-1 to TRBJ2-7; D remains ambiguous. V gave up 7 bases and J gave up 2 bases, with 6 bases separating them. Germline V lookup: CDR1 MNHNS, CDR2 SASEGT. The CDR3 extends over 11 amino acids. CDR3 in amino acids: CASTLAYEQYF. DNA for the CDR3: TGTGCCAGCACCCTGGCCTACGAGCAGTACTTC.

The V gene is TRBV18, the J gene TRBJ2-7; D is unclear. Deletions cut 6 bases from V and 3 bases from J, with 12 bases between. This CDR3 has 13 residues. Per the germline V gene, CDR1 is KGHSH and CDR2 is LQKENI. CDR3 bases: TGTGCCAGCTCTCCTCAAGACGGCTACGAGCAGTACTTC. Translated, it gives CASSPQDGYEQYF.

This clone is a singleton in its sample. This chain joins TRBV7-9 and TRBJ1-4, with D unresolved. This CDR3 has 11 amino acids. Germline-derived CDR1 and CDR2 are SEHNR and FQNEAQ (reference sequence). Trimming stripped 5 bases from V and 5 bases from J, with 3 bases between. This chain's CDR3 is CASSRNEKLFF. CDR3 coding DNA: TGTGCCAGCAGCAGAAATGAAAAACTGTTTTTT.

The genes are TRBV11-1 and TRBJ2-1; maybe TRBD1 (6 bases). This CDR3 has 13 residues. V gave up 3 bases and J gave up 4 bases, with 7 bases separating them. The germline gives CDR1 SGHAT, CDR2 FQDESV (reference sequence). CDR3 sequence: CASSFRGYNEQFF. CDR3 in DNA: TGTGCCAGCAGCTTCAGGGGATACAATGAGCAGTTCTTC.

The V call is TRBV6-5, the J call TRBJ1-2, with D perhaps matching TRBD1 (5 bases). V was cut by 5 bases and J by 6 bases, with 13 bases left in between. This CDR3 region has 13 residues. Germline V CDR1 and CDR2: MNHEY, SVGAGI. CDR3 nucleotides: TGTGCCAGCAGTACCCGGGACTTACATGGCTACACCTTC. Amino acids: CASSTRDLHGYTF.

The gene calls are TRBV6-6 and TRBJ1-1, with no clear D. With 5 bases removed from V and 0 bases from J, the gap between germline ends came to 13 bases. The germline gives CDR1 MNHNY, CDR2 SVGAGI (reference sequence). This CDR3 is built from 15 residues. CDR3 region: CASSPRAGMNTEAFF. The CDR3 DNA follows: TGTGCCAGCAGTCCTCGGGCCGGTATGAACACTGAAGCTTTCTTT.

The chain links TRBV10-1 to TRBJ2-1, with 8 bases aligning to TRBD2. CDR1 is WNHNN and CDR2 is SYGVQD in the germline V gene (reference sequence). V lost 0 bases to trimming and J lost 0 bases; unmatched junction nucleotides: 10. The CDR3 consists of 19 residues. The CDR3 DNA follows: TGCGCCAGCAGTGAGTCGGTAATTAAGCGGGGGAGCTCCTACAATGAGCAGTTCTTC. As protein: CASSESVIKRGSSYNEQFF.

To note about this clone: The sample holds other DNA sequences that translate to the same CDR3. The rearrangement uses TRBV19 and TRBJ2-1; 10 bases match TRBD2. Losses at the gene ends were 5 bases for V and 7 bases for J; bases not matched to a gene: 8. CDR3 length: 15 amino acids. Germline V gene sequence: CDR1 LNHDA, CDR2 SQIVND (reference sequence). The CDR3 coding sequence is TGTGCCAGTAGTGCCAGCGGGAGGGCCGGGAATGAGCAGTTCTTC. This translates into CASSASGRAGNEQFF.

With regard to this clone: Different DNA sequences within this sample yield the same CDR3. The V gene is TRBV2, the J gene TRBJ1-1, with 7 nucleotides matching TRBD1. The CDR3 loop spans 14 amino acids. Germline CDR1 reads SNHLY; CDR2 reads FYNNEI. The J segment lost 1 base and the V segment lost 6 bases, leaving 5 bases of the junction unmatched. This CDR3 reads CASRRGLENTEAFF. The CDR3 bases are TGTGCCAGCAGAAGGGGGCTTGAGAACACTGAAGCTTTCTTT.

This sequence joins TRBV30 and TRBJ1-3; D ambiguous. Germline assignment: CDR1 GTSNPN and CDR2 SVGIG (reference sequence). The CDR3 has 13 residues. Trimming took off 1 base at V and 0 bases at J, with 4 bases between the two ends. The CDR3 here is CAWSDSSGNTIYF. In DNA, the CDR3 is TGTGCCTGGAGTGACAGCTCTGGAAACACCATATATTTT.

This clone was detected a few times. The chain couples TRBV19 to TRBJ2-2; perhaps TRBD1 as D (6 bases). CDR1 is LNHDA, CDR2 SQIVND, per germline (reference sequence). Deletions cut 4 bases from V and 2 bases from J, with 14 bases between. The CDR3 has 16 amino acids. CDR3 amino acids: CASSKPGQRNTGELFF. The CDR3 nucleotides are TGTGCCAGTAGTAAACCCGGACAGAGAAACACCGGGGAGCTGTTTTTT.

Details on this clone: One junction end disagrees with the germline gene, perhaps due to a read error. The V gene is TRBV27, the J gene TRBJ1-3; D gene unclear. The germline V gene encodes CDR1 MNHEY and CDR2 SMNVEV (reference sequence). CDR3 size: 15 residues. The CDR3 protein is CPTDMSEGPGNTIYF. The CDR3 region has the DNA TGCCCCACCGATATGTCGGAGGGCCCTGGAAACACCATATATTTT.

This clone appeared a few times. The V gene is TRBV5-4, the J gene TRBJ2-1; 9 bases line up with TRBD2. Trimming at V came to 3 bases and at J to 5 bases, leaving 9 bases not matched to a gene. Looked up from germline, CDR1 is SGHNT and CDR2 is YYREEE (reference sequence). This CDR3 region has 16 residues. DNA for the CDR3: TGTGCCAGCAGCTCAGCGGGAGGAGGGAACAACAATGAGCAGTTCTTC. Its protein is CASSSAGGGNNNEQFF.

Here the CDR3 DNA reads TGTGCCAGCAGCCCCCGGGACTTGGGAGATACGCAGTATTTT. It translates to CASSPRDLGDTQYF. This chain links TRBV6-5 with TRBJ2-3, with TRBD2 as a possible D gene (6 bases). CDR3 length: 14 amino acids. V was trimmed by 6 bases and J by 5 bases, leaving 15 bases between them. From germline, CDR1 is MNHEY and CDR2 SVGAGI.

The chain couples TRBV6-1 to TRBJ1-4; no firm D call. The CDR3 sequence is 14 residues long. The V end was cut by 6 bases, the J end by 7 bases, with 15 bases between. CDR1 and CDR2 (germline): MNHNS, SASEGT. The CDR3 nucleotides are TGTGCCAGCAGCACCCGTTGGGGTCCTGAAAAACTGTTTTTT. This translates into CASSTRWGPEKLFF.

In its sample, this clone was seen a few times. Other DNA sequences in the sample encode the same CDR3. The chain is built from TRBV5-4 and TRBJ2-5; 8 positions match TRBD2. The CDR3 sequence is 15 residues long. In germline, CDR1 is SGHNT, CDR2 YYREEE (reference sequence). With 5 bases clipped from V and 5 bases from J, the junction kept 11 bases outside the gene matches. The CDR3: CASSLAGGPGETQYF. CDR3 nucleotide sequence: TGTGCCAGCAGTCTGGCGGGAGGCCCCGGGGAGACCCAGTACTTC.

The J gene is TRBJ2-1, the V gene TRBV6-5; D gene uncertain. V dropped 6 bases and J dropped 5 bases, with 17 bases sitting between them. Germline V gives CDR1 MNHEY, CDR2 SVGAGI. CDR3 length: 15 amino acids. CDR3 sequence (DNA): TGTGCCAGCAGCTCCACAACGTCGACGAACAATGAGCAGTTCTTC. Translated: CASSSTTSTNNEQFF.

The V call is TRBV28, the J call TRBJ1-1, with a possible D match to TRBD1 (5 bases). This CDR3 spans 13 amino acids. Germline values: CDR1 MDHEN, CDR2 SYDVKM. The V and J ends lost 6 bases and 5 bases respectively, with 13 bases between them. The CDR3, as DNA: TGTGCCAGCAGAACACAGGTATTTACTGAAGCTTTCTTT. It translates to CASRTQVFTEAFF.